A single sample is the source of the 17 T cell receptor beta chains below, sequenced in a study of OX40 agonist ivuxolimab in advanced cancers. The protocol was immunoSEQ multiplex PCR, while the TCRdb copy is restricted to in-frame clones and leaves out a portion. The sample holds 45,000 to 65,000 clones, around 81% seen once. This material consisted of CD4+ or CD8+ T cells sorted from blood, taken in a trial of the OX40 agonist ivuxolimab. These receptors came from an adult with an advanced solid tumor such as melanoma, head and neck, liver or kidney cancer.

V and J are TRBV10-3 and TRBJ2-1; D might be TRBD1 or TRBD2, each matching 6 bases. Per germline, CDR1 ENHRY and CDR2 SYGVKD. There are 14 residues in the CDR3. V dropped 5 bases and J dropped 5 bases, with 13 bases sitting between them. The CDR3 coding sequence is TGTGCCATCAGTATGGGGGGCGGAAACAATGAGCAGTTCTTC. Amino acids: CAISMGGGNNEQFF.

This clone was found once. The chain links TRBV27 to TRBJ2-7, with 7 bases aligning to TRBD1. The CDR3 contains 13 residues. From germline, CDR1 is MNHEY and CDR2 SMNVEV (reference sequence). The V gene end was trimmed by 5 bases and the J gene end by 0 bases; junction bases not matched to a gene: 1. The CDR3 sequence: CASSRDSSYEQYF. The CDR3 coding sequence is TGTGCCAGCAGTCGGGACAGCTCCTACGAGCAGTACTTC.

V is TRBV7-2 and J is TRBJ1-3; D gene unclear. V lost 1 base to trimming and J lost 0 bases, with 7 bases between them. The CDR3 loop spans 15 amino acids. Germline values: CDR1 SGHTA, CDR2 FQGNSA. In DNA, the CDR3 is TGTGCCAGCAGCTTAGGGGAGAGCTCTGGAAACACCATATATTTT. This gives the protein CASSLGESSGNTIYF.

The chain uses TRBV9 and TRBJ2-3, with 8 bases matching TRBD2. Per the germline V gene, CDR1 is SGDLS and CDR2 is YYNGEE. V was clipped by 4 bases and J by 3 bases; unmatched bases: 7. The CDR3 runs to 15 residues. CDR3 region: CASSPGTRRTDTQYF. Here the CDR3 DNA reads TGTGCCAGCAGCCCCGGGACTAGGAGGACAGATACGCAGTATTTT.

V gene TRBV7-2 combines with J gene TRBJ2-3; either TRBD1 or TRBD2 may supply D (5 bases each). Germline CDR1 SGHTA, CDR2 FQGNSA. This CDR3 has 15 residues. The V gene lost 5 bases and the J gene lost 1 base, with 13 bases spanning the gap. The CDR3 nucleotides read TGTGCCAGCAGCCCGACGGGACGCCGCACAGATACGCAGTATTTT. It codes for CASSPTGRRTDTQYF.

The chain is built from TRBV5-6 and TRBJ1-4; 9 nucleotides agree with TRBD1. The junction had 4 bases not matched to a gene; V was cut back by 2 bases and J by 8 bases. This CDR3 has 14 residues. Germline CDR1 is SGHDT and CDR2 is YYEEEE. The chain's CDR3 is CASSLGTGLEKLFF. CDR3 coding DNA: TGTGCCAGCAGCTTAGGGACAGGGCTAGAAAAACTGTTTTTT.

The chain couples TRBV29-1 to TRBJ2-5; no clear D gene. CDR3 length: 12 residues. V was shortened by 8 bases and J by 2 bases, with 12 bases between the two germline ends. Per germline, CDR1 SQVTM and CDR2 ANQGSEA. The chain's CDR3 is CSMRSDQETQYF. CDR3 DNA sequence: TGCAGCATGCGCTCGGATCAAGAGACCCAGTACTTC.

J is TRBJ1-4 and V is TRBV4-1; 10 nucleotides line up with TRBD1. With V trimmed by 1 base and J by 11 bases, 19 bases remained unmatched. The CDR3 length is 19 residues. Germline V lookup: CDR1 MGHRA, CDR2 YSYEKL. The CDR3 DNA reads TGCGCCAGCAGCCAAGGGGGACAGGGGATCCTTTCGGGGGCCCTTAAACTGTTTTTT. It yields the protein CASSQGGQGILSGALKLFF.

V gene TRBV19 combines with J gene TRBJ1-1; D possibly corresponds to TRBD1 (5 bases). The CDR3 length is 14 residues. Germline-derived CDR1 and CDR2 are LNHDA and SQIVND (reference sequence). The V end was cut by 3 bases, the J end by 11 bases, with 19 bases between. Here the CDR3 reads CASSILDSRARAFF. DNA for the CDR3: TGTGCCAGTAGTATCCTTGACAGCCGGGCTAGGGCTTTCTTT. The full variable domain, rest sourced from reference TRBV19 and TRBJ1-1, is DGGITQSPKYLFRKEGQNVTLSCEQNLNHDAMYWYRQDPGQGLRLIYYSQIVNDFQKGDIAEGYSVSREKKESFPLTVTSAQKNPTAFYLCASSILDSRARAFFGQGTRLTVV.

The rearrangement uses TRBV7-9 and TRBJ1-6, with 7 bases lining up with TRBD1. V trimming: 7 bases; J trimming: 9 bases; junction bases outside the gene matches: 6. The CDR3 extends over 13 amino acids. CDR1 is SEHNR, CDR2 FQNEAQ, per germline (reference sequence). The CDR3 coding sequence is TGTGCCAGCACCAACGACAGGGTTTCACCCCTCCACTTT. Translation: CASTNDRVSPLHF.

The CDR3, as DNA: TGCGCCAGCAGCTTGTCTGGGGGCGAACAGCCCCAGCATTTT. Translating it yields CASSLSGGEQPQHF. J is TRBJ1-5 and V is TRBV5-1; possibly TRBD1 for D (6 bases). Germline V gene lookup returns CDR1 SGHRS and CDR2 YFSETQ. The length of the CDR3 is 14 residues. V lost 1 base, J lost 7 bases, and 12 bases lay in between. Full variable domain (remainder filled in from reference TRBV5-1 and TRBJ1-5): KAGVTQTPRYLIKTRGQQVTLSCSPISGHRSVSWYQQTPGQGLQFLFEYFSETQRNKGNFPGRFSGRQFSNSRSEMNVSTLELGDSALYLCASSLSGGEQPQHFGDGTRLSIL.

V and J are TRBV5-6 and TRBJ1-2; weak D call: TRBD1 (5 bases). V lost 4 bases, J lost 8 bases, and 12 bases lay in between. Germline lookup yields CDR1 SGHDT and CDR2 YYEEEE. The CDR3 loop spans 12 amino acids. CDR3 loop: CASSPWQGGYTF. The CDR3 region has the DNA TGTGCCAGCAGCCCCTGGCAGGGAGGCTACACCTTC.

The chain joins TRBV10-2 to TRBJ2-5, with TRBD2 matching over 9 bases. This CDR3 has 16 residues. The V segment lost 0 bases and the J segment 5 bases; nucleotides outside the gene matches: 7. The V gene's germline CDR1 is WSHSY and CDR2 SAAADI. The CDR3 is CASSESGRGGFETQYF. The CDR3 DNA is TGCGCCAGCAGTGAGTCAGGGCGGGGGGGCTTCGAGACCCAGTACTTC.

The chain's CDR3 is CASSTPTGESNEQYF. The CDR3 DNA follows: TGTGCCAGTAGTACGCCGACAGGGGAATCTAACGAGCAGTACTTC. This chain uses TRBV19 with TRBJ2-7, with 8 bases fitting TRBD1. The CDR3 is 15 residues long. V lost 4 bases and J lost 5; bases outside the gene matches: 10. Germline V lookup: CDR1 LNHDA, CDR2 SQIVND (reference sequence).

This clone was detected once. CDR3: CASSLWGQGNIQYF. CDR3 DNA: TGTGCCAGCAGCTTGTGGGGACAGGGAAACATTCAGTACTTC. The gene calls are TRBV5-4 and TRBJ2-4, with 9 positions matching TRBD1. The CDR3 is 14 residues long. Losses at the gene ends were 1 base for V and 6 bases for J; bases not matched to a gene: 2. Germline CDR1 reads SGHNT; CDR2 reads YYREEE (reference sequence). Full variable domain (rest looked up from reference TRBV5-4 and TRBJ2-4): ETGVTQSPTHLIKTRGQQVTLRCSSQSGHNTVSWYQQALGQGPQFIFQYYREEENGRGNFPPRFSGLQFPNYSSELNVNALELDDSALYLCASSLWGQGNIQYFGAGTRLSVL.

The CDR3 protein is CASSQKPDSGNTIYF. The CDR3 DNA reads TGTGCCAGCAGCCAGAAACCCGACTCTGGAAACACCATATATTTT. The chain carries TRBV5-6 and TRBJ1-3; D ambiguous. The CDR3 is 15 amino acids. The germline CDR1 and CDR2 sequences are SGHDT and YYEEEE. Trimming took 4 bases from V and 0 from J, leaving 11 bases between them.

The chain links TRBV29-1 to TRBJ1-1; D might be TRBD1 (6 bases). Germline V gene lookup returns CDR1 SQVTM and CDR2 ANQGSEA. Trimming removed 6 bases from V and 5 bases from J, with 16 bases in between. This CDR3 has 13 amino acids. The CDR3 coding sequence is TGCAGCGTGACCCGGGGGCAGAGTACTGAAGCTTTCTTT. It translates to CSVTRGQSTEAFF.